The following is a TCR beta chain sequence with its context. Per the germline V gene, CDR1 is SGHTA and CDR2 is FQGTGA. CDR3 length equals 15 residues. V gave up 5 bases and J gave up 0 bases, with 12 bases separating them. These data belong to a study of blood T cells in healthy people across ages. For the second PCR, which ran for about 6 to 11 cycles, a sample-barcoded 5' primer and a J-beta primer mix were used. Using its own MiXCR run on the 5' RACE reads, TCRdb lists one record per CDR3 protein. The sample lists more than 650,000 distinct CDR3 sequences; approximately 22% were seen once. The chain uses TRBV7-3 and TRBJ2-3; D not certain. Sequences were obtained from blood. The sequence was obtained from a man aged 65-85 years in good health. CDR3: CASSPSTLSTDTQYF. The CDR3 bases are TGTGCCAGCAGCCCATCGACTCTAAGCACAGATACGCAGTATTTT.